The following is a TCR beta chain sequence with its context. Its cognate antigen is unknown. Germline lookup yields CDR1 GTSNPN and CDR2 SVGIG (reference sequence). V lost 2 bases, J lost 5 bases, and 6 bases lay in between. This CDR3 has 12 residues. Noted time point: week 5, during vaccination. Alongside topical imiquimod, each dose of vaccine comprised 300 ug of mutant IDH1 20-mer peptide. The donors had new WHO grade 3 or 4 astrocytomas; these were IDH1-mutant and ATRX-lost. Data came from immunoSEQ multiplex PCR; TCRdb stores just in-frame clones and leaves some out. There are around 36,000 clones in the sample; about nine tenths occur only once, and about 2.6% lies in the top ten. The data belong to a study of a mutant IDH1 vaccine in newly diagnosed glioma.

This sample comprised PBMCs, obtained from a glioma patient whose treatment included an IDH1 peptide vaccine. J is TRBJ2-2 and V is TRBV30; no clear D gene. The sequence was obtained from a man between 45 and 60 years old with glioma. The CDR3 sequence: CAWSFRTGELFF. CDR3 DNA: TGTGCCTGGAGTTTTCGAACCGGGGAGCTGTTTTTT.